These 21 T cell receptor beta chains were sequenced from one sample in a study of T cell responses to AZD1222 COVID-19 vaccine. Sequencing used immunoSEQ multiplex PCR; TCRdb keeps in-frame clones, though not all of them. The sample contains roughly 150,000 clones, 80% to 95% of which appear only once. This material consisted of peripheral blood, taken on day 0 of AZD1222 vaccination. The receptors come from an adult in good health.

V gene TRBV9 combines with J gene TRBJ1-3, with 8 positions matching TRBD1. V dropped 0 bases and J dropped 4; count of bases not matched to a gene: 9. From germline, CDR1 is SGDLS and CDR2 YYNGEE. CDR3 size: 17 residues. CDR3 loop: CASSVGSDRVRGNTIYF. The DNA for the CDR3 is TGTGCCAGCAGCGTAGGCTCGGACAGGGTGCGAGGAAACACCATATATTTT. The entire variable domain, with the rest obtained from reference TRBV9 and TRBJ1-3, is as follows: DSGVTQTPKHLITATGQRVTLRCSPRSGDLSVYWYQQSLDQGLQFLIQYYNGEERAKGNILERFSAQQFPDLHSELNLSSLELGDSALYFCASSVGSDRVRGNTIYFGEGSWLTVV.

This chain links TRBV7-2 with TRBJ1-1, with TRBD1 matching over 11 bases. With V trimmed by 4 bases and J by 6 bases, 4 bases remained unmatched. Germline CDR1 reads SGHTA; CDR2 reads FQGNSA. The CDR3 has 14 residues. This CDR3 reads CASSSPGQGAEAFF. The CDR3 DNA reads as TGTGCCAGCAGCTCGCCGGGACAGGGGGCTGAAGCTTTCTTT.

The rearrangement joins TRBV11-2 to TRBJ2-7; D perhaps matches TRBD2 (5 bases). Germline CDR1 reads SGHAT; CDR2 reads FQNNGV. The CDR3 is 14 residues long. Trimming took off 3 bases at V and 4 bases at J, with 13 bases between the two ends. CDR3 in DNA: TGTGCCAGCAGCTTTACCGGGAAAGGATACGAGCAGTACTTC. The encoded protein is CASSFTGKGYEQYF.

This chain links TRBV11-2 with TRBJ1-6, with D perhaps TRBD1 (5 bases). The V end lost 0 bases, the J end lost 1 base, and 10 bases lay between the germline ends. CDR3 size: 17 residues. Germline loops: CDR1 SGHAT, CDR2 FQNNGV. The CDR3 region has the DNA TGTGCCAGCAGCTTAGAGCCCGGGGGGTCCTATAATTCACCCCTCCACTTT. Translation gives CASSLEPGGSYNSPLHF.

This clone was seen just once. The CDR3 DNA is TGTGCCAGCAGCGCCCGGGGGTACTACAATGAGCAGTTCTTC. Its translation: CASSARGYYNEQFF. This chain connects TRBV7-2 to TRBJ2-1; possibly TRBD2 for D (6 bases). Trimming pared 5 bases from V and 3 bases from J, leaving 11 bases between. Germline-derived CDR1 and CDR2 are SGHTA and FQGNSA. The CDR3 totals 14 residues.

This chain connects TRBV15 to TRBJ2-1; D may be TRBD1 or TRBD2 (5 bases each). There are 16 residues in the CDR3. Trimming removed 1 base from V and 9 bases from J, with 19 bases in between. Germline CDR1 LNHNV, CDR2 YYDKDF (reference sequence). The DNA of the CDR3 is TGTGCCACCAGCAGAGGAGACGGGACGCCAATTGGTGAGCAGTTCTTC. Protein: CATSRGDGTPIGEQFF.

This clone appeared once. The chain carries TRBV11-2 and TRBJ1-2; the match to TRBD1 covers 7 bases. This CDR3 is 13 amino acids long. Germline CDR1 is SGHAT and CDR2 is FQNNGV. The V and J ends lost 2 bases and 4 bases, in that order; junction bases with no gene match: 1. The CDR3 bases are TGTGCCAGCAGCTTACCAGGGGGCTATGGCTACACCTTC. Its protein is CASSLPGGYGYTF.

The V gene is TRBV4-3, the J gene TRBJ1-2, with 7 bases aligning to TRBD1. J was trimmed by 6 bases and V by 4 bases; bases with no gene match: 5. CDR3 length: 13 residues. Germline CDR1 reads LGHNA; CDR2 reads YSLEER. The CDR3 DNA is TGCGCCAGCAGCCCCGACAGGGCCCATGGCTACACCTTC. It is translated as CASSPDRAHGYTF.

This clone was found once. This CDR3 is CASSNAGSYEQYF. DNA of the CDR3: TGTGCCAGTAGTAACGCTGGCTCCTACGAGCAGTACTTC. The genes are TRBV19 and TRBJ2-7, with D unclear. V was trimmed by 4 bases and J by 0 bases, leaving 7 bases between them. The CDR3 runs to 13 residues. CDR1 and CDR2 from the germline V gene are LNHDA and SQIVND (reference sequence).

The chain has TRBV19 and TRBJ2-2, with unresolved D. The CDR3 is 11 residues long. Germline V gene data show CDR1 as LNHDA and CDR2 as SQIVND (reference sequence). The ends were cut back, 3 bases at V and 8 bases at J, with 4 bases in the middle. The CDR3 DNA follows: TGTGCCAGTAGTATCCGTGGGGAGCTGTTTTTT. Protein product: CASSIRGELFF.

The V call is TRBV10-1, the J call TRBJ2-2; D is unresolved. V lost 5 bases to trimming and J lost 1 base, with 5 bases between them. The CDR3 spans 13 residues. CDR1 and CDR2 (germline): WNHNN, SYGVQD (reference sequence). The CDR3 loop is CASSRQNTGELFF. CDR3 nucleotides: TGCGCCAGCAGTAGACAGAACACCGGGGAGCTGTTTTTT.

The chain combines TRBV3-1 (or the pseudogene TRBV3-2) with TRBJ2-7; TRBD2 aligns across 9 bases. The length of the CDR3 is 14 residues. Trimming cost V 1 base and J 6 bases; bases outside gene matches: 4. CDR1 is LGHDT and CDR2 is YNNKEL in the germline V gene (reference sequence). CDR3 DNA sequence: TGTGCCAGCAGCCAAGTAGCGGGAGTCATCGAGCAGTACTTC. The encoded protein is CASSQVAGVIEQYF.

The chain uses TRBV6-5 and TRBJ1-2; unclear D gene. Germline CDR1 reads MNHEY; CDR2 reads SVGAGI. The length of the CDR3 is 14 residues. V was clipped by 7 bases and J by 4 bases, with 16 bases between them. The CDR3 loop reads CASTPREGVYGYTF. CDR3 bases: TGTGCCAGCACTCCTAGGGAAGGAGTCTATGGCTACACCTTC.

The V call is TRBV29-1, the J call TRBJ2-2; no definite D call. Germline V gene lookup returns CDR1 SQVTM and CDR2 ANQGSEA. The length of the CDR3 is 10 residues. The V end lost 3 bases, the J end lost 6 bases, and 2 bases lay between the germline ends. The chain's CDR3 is CSVESGELFF. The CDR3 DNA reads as TGCAGCGTTGAGTCCGGGGAGCTGTTTTTT.

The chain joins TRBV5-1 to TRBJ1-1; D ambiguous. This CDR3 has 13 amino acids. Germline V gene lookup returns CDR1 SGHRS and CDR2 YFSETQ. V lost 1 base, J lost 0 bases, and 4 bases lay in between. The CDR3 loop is CASSLTLNTEAFF. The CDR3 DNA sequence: TGCGCCAGCAGCTTGACCCTGAACACTGAAGCTTTCTTT.

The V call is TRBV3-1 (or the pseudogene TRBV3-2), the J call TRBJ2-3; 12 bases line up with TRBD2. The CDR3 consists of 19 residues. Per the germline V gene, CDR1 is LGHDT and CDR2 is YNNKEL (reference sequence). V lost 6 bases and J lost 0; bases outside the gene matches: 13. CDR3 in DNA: TGTGCCAGCAGTCGGACTAGCGGGATACCCGTAACTAGCACAGATACGCAGTATTTT. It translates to CASSRTSGIPVTSTDTQYF.

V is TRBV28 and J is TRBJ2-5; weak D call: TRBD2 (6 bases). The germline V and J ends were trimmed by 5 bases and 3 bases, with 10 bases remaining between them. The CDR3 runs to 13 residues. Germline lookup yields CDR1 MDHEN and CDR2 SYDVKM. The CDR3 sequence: CASSIPGEETQYF. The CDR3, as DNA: TGTGCCAGCAGTATTCCGGGAGAAGAGACCCAGTACTTC.

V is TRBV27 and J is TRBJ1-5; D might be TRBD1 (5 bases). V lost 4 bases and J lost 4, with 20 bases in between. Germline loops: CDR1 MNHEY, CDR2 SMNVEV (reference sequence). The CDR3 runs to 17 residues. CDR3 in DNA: TGTGCCAGCAGTTCCTTAACCGGGACCCCGATTAATCAGCCCCAGCATTTT. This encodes CASSSLTGTPINQPQHF.

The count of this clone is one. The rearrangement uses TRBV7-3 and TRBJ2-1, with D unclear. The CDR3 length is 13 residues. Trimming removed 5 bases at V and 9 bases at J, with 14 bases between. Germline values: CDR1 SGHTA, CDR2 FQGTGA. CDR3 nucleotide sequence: TGTGCCAGCAGCCCTCGCGTTTCCGGTGAGCAGTTCTTC. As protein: CASSPRVSGEQFF. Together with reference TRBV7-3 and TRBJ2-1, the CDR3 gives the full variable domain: GAGVSQTPSNKVTEKGKYVELRCDPISGHTALYWYRQSLGQGPEFLIYFQGTGAADDSGLPNDRFFAVRPEGSVSTLKIQRTERGDSAVYLCASSPRVSGEQFFGPGTRLTVL.

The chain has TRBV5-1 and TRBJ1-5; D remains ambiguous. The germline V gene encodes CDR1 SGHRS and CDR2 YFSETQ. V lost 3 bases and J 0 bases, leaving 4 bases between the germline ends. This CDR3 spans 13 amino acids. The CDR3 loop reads CASSSYSNQPQHF. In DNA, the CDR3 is TGCGCCAGCAGCTCCTATAGCAATCAGCCCCAGCATTTT. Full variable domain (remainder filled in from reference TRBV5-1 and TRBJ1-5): KAGVTQTPRYLIKTRGQQVTLSCSPISGHRSVSWYQQTPGQGLQFLFEYFSETQRNKGNFPGRFSGRQFSNSRSEMNVSTLELGDSALYLCASSSYSNQPQHFGDGTRLSIL.

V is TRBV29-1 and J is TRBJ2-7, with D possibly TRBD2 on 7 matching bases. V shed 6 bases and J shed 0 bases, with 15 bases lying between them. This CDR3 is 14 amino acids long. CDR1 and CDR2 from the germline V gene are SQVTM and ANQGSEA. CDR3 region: CSVKGGVLSYEQYF. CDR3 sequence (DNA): TGCAGCGTCAAGGGGGGGGTTCTCTCCTACGAGCAGTACTTC.